The source of this T cell receptor (beta chain) is a study of cytomegalovirus exposure and HLA in healthy donors. Study overall: HLA-typed donors were the source of approximately 88 million unique TCRs, which an early data release held. General study points: In all likelihood, a cluster of highly shared sequence variants was a sequencing artifact.

The PCR ran on 60 Vbeta and 13 Jbeta primers. Sequenced by immunoSEQ multiplex PCR; TCRdb stores in-frame clones only, minus some. The sample has tens of thousands of clones; around 68% are singletons. Each donor was nominally healthy when sampled (though unrecorded immune exposures were likely). This clone occurred once. The antigen remains unidentified. The receptor's source is a middle-aged man in good health and CMV-seropositive. The specimen was PBMCs.

CDR3 DNA: TGTGCCAGCAGTTCCCCATCGACAGGGGGGAACACTGAAGCTTTCTTT. This translates into CASSSPSTGGNTEAFF. The rearrangement uses TRBV28 and TRBJ1-1, with TRBD1 matching over 9 bases. Germline-derived CDR1 and CDR2 are MDHEN and SYDVKM. The CDR3 spans 16 residues. Trimming removed 4 bases from V and 1 base from J; junction bases left unmatched: 7.